This TCR beta chain was captured by sequencing in a study of blood T cell repertoires in COVID-19. The wider study: The analysed material was cDNA or gDNA that came from T cells, B-cell-depleted T cells, or PBMCs.

In the source study's methods: It was from reference gene primer amplification that nucleated cell counts were estimated. TCRdb's table, derived via immunoSEQ multiplex PCR, lists solely in-frame clones and lacks some. That table is the source of V, J and clone size, and D and trimming were worked out from the DNA. The table includes under 300,000 clones, around four fifths detected once. J gave up 6 bases and V 1 base, and 2 bases lay outside the gene matches. The germline V gene has CDR1 LGHDT and CDR2 YNNKEL (reference sequence). The CDR3 spans 15 residues. The sequencing input was peripheral blood. This rearrangement joins TRBV3-1 (or the pseudogene TRBV3-2) to TRBJ2-1; 11 bases fit TRBD2. This TCR came from a woman aged 55-75 years with active or convalescent COVID-19. The CDR3 DNA sequence: TGTGCCAGCAGCCAAGTAGCGGGAGGGGGCAATGAGCAGTTCTTC. Translation gives CASSQVAGGGNEQFF.